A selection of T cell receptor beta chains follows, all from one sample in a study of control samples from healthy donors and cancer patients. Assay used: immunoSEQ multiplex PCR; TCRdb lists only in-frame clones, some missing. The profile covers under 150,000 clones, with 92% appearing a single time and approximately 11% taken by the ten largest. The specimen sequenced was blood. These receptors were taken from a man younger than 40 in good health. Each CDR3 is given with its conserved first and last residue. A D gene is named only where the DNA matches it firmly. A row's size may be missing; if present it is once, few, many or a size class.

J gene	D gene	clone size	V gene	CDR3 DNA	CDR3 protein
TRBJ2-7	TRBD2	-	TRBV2	TGTGCCATACGGTCGGGAGGGCCTAACTCCTACGAGCAGTACTTC	CAIRSGGPNSYEQYF
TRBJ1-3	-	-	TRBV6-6	TGTGCCAGCAAACGACAGAGAGACTCTGGAAACACCATATATTTT	CASKRQRDSGNTIYF
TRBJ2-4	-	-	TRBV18	TGTGCCAGCTCACCTACAAATGAAAACATTCAGTACTTC	CASSPTNENIQYF
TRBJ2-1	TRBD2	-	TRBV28	TGTGCCAGCAATGTTCGCGGGAGGAATCATGAGCAGTTCTTC	CASNVRGRNHEQFF
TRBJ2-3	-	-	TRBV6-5	TGTGCCAGCAGTATAGCACTTGATACGCAGTATTTT	CASSIALDTQYF
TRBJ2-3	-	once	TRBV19	TGTGCCAGCCGGGACTGGGACACAGATACGCAGTATTTT	CASRDWDTDTQYF
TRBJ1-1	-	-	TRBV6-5	TGTGCCAGCAGTAACAGGCGAGACACTGAAGCTTTCTTT	CASSNRRDTEAFF
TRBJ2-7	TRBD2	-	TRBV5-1	TGCGCCAGCAGCCTGGGACTAGCGGGAAGCTACGAGCAGTACTTC	CASSLGLAGSYEQYF
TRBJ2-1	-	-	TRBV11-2	TGTGCCAGCAGCTTAGCTCAGGGACCTAATACAGGGTACAATGAGCAGTTCTTC	CASSLAQGPNTGYNEQFF
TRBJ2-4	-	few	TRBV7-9	TGTGCCAGCAGCTTAGCATCGGGCACCAACCCAGCCAAAAACATTCAGTACTTC	CASSLASGTNPAKNIQYF
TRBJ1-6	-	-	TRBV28	TGTGCCAGCAGCTCCCACAGGGATGTTTCACCCCTCCACTTT	CASSSHRDVSPLHF
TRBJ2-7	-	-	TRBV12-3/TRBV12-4	TGTGCCAGCAGTTTAAGGGCGAGCGAGCAGTACTTC	CASSLRASEQYF
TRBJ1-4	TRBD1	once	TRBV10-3	TGTGCCACCGGGACAGACCTTGAAAAACTGTTTTTT	CATGTDLEKLFF
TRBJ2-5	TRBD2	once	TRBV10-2	TGCGCCAGCAGTGAAAGCGGGAGGGCCCGGGGGGAGACCCAGTACTTC	CASSESGRARGETQYF
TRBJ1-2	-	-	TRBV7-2	TGTGCCAGCAGCGCCGGGCCCCGGCAGGGGTTCTATGGCTACACCTTC	CASSAGPRQGFYGYTF
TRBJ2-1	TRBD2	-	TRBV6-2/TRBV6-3	TGTGCCAGCAGTTACTCGAGTACTAGCGGGAGTACCTATGAGCAGTTCTTC	CASSYSSTSGSTYEQFF
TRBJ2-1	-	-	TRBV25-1	TGTGCCAGCAGTGACTTTACCCAGGCAAGGCAGTTCTTC	CASSDFTQARQFF
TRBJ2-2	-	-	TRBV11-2	TGTGCCAGCAGCTTTCAATCCAGGGTTGGGGAGCTGTTTTTT	CASSFQSRVGELFF
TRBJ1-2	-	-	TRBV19	TGTGCCAGTCGTGGGCTGCAGGCGGCTAACTATGGCTACACCTTC	CASRGLQAANYGYTF